This paragraph reports one T cell receptor beta chain. CDR3 length equals 14 residues. CDR1 and CDR2 (germline): MNHEY, SVGAGI. V dropped 7 bases and J dropped 3 bases, with 10 bases sitting between them. This entry belongs to a study of T cell responses to AZD1222 COVID-19 vaccine. TCRdb's copy holds only in-frame clones and misses some; the assay was immunoSEQ multiplex PCR. The data contain 85,000 to 90,000 clones, 85% to 90% of them seen just once; the ten biggest clones take up 4.5% to 5%. The source material was peripheral blood, sampled 28 days after the second AZD1222 dose. The sequence was collected from an adult who received the AZD1222 COVID-19 vaccine. V usage is TRBV6-5 and J usage is TRBJ1-6, with a tentative D call TRBD1 (6 bases). The CDR3 DNA reads as TGTGCCAGCAAGCCGGACAGCTATAATTCACCCCTCCACTTT. Residues: CASKPDSYNSPLHF.